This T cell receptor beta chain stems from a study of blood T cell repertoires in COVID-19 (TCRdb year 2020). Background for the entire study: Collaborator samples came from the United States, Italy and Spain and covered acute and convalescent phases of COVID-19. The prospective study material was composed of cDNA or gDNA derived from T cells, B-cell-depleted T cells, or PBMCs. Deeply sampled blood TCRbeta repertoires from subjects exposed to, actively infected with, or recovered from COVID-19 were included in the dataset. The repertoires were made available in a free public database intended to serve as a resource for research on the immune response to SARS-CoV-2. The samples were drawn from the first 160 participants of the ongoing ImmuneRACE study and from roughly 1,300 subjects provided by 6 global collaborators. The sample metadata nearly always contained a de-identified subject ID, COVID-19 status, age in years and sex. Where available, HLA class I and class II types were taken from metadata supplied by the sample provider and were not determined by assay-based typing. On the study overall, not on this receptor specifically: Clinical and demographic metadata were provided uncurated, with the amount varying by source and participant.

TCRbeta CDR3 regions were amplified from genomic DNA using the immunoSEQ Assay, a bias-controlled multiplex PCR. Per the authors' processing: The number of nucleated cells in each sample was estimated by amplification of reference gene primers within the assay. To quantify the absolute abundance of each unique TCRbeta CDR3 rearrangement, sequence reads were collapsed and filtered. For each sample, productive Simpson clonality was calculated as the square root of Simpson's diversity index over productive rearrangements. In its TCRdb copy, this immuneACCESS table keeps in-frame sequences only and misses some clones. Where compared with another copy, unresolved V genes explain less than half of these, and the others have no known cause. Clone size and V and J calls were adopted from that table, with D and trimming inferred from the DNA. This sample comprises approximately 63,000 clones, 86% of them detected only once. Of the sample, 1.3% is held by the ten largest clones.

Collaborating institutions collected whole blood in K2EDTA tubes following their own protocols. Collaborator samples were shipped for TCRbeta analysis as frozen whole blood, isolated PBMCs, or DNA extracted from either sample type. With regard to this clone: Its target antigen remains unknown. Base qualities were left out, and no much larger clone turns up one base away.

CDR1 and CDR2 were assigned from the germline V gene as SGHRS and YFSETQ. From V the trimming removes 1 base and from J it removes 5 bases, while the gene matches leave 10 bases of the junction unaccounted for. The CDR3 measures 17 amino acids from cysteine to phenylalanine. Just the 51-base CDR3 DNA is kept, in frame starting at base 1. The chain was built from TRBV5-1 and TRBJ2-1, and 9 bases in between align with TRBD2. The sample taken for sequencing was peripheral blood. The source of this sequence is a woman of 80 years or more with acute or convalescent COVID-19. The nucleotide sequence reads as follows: TGCGCCAGCAGCTTGAGCCCCTTGGCTAGCGGGAACAATGAGCAGTTCTTC. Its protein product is CASSLSPLASGNNEQFF.